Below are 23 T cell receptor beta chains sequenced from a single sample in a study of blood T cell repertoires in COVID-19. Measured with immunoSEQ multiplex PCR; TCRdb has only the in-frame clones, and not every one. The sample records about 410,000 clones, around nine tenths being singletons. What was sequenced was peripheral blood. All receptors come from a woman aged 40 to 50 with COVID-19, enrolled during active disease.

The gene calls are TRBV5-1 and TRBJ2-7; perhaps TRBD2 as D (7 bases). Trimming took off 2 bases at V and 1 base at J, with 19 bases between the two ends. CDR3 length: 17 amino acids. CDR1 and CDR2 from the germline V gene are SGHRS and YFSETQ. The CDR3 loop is CASSFILGGRISYEQYF. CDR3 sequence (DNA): TGCGCCAGCAGCTTCATTTTGGGGGGGCGAATTTCCTACGAGCAGTACTTC.

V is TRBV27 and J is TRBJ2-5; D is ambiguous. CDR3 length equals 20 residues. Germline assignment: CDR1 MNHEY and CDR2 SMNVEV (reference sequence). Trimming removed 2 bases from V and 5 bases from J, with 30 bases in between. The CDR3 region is CASSLIYPAAARIPQETQYF. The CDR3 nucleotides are TGTGCCAGCAGTTTAATTTATCCCGCCGCCGCCCGAATCCCACAGGAGACCCAGTACTTC.

The CDR3 here is CASSPRPQGAGANVLTF. In DNA, the CDR3 is TGTGCCAGCAGCCCACGACCCCAGGGGGCCGGGGCCAACGTCCTGACTTTC. V gene TRBV7-3 combines with J gene TRBJ2-6, with 8 bases lining up with TRBD1. This CDR3 is built from 17 residues. CDR1 and CDR2 (germline): SGHTA, FQGTGA. V lost 5 bases and J lost 4; bases outside the gene matches: 10.

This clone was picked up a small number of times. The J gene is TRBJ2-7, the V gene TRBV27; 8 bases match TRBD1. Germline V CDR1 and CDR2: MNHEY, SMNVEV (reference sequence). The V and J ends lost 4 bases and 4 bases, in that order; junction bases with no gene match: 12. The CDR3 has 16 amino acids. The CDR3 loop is CASSSEIQGARYEQYF. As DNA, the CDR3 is TGTGCCAGCAGTTCAGAAATCCAGGGGGCGAGATACGAGCAGTACTTC.

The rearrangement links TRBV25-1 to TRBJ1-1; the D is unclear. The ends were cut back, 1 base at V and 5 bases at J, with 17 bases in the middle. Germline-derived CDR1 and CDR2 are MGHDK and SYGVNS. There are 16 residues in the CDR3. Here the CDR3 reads CASSESGPVFGTEAFF. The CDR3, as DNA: TGTGCCAGCAGTGAATCCGGTCCAGTTTTCGGGACTGAAGCTTTCTTT.

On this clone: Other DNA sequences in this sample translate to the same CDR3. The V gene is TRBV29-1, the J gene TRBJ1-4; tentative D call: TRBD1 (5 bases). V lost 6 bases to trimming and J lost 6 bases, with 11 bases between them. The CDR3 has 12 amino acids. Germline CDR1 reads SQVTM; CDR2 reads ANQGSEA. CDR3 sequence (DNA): TGCAGCGTAGTTGGGGGGGATGAAAAACTGTTTTTT. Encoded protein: CSVVGGDEKLFF.

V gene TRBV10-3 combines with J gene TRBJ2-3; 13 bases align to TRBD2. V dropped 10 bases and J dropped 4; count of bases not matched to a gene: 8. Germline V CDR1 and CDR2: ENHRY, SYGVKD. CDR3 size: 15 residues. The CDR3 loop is CASGLAGATADTQYF. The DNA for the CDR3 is TGTGCCAGCGGACTAGCGGGAGCAACGGCAGATACGCAGTATTTT.

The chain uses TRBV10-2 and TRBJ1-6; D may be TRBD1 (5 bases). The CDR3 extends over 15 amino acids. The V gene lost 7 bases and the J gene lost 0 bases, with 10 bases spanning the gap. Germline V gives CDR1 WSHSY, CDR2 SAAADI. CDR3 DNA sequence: TGCGCCAGCACGGGGGAAAGCTCCTATAATTCACCCCTCCACTTT. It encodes CASTGESSYNSPLHF.

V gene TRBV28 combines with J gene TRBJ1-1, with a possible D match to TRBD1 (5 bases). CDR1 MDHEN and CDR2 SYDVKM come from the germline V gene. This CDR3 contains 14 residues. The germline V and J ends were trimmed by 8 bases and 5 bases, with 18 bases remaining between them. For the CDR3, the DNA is TGTGCCAGCCGGAAACCAGGACAAGGAACTGAAGCTTTCTTT. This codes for CASRKPGQGTEAFF.

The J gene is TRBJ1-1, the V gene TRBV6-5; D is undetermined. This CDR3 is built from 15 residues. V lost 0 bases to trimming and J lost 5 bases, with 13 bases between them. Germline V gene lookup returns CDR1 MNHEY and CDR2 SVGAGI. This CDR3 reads CASSYSRGGRTEAFF. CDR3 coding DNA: TGTGCCAGCAGTTACTCACGGGGTGGGCGAACTGAAGCTTTCTTT.

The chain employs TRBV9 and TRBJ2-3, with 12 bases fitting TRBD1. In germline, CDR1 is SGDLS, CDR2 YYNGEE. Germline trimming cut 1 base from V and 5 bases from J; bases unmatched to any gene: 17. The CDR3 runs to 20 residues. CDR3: CASSVPGQGALRDLVDTQYF. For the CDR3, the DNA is TGTGCCAGCAGCGTACCGGGACAGGGGGCGCTTCGGGACCTAGTAGATACGCAGTATTTT. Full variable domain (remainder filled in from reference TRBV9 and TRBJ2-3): DSGVTQTPKHLITATGQRVTLRCSPRSGDLSVYWYQQSLDQGLQFLIQYYNGEERAKGNILERFSAQQFPDLHSELNLSSLELGDSALYFCASSVPGQGALRDLVDTQYFGPGTRLTVL.

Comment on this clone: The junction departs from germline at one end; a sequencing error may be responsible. The CDR3 sequence: CSARTGGSHQPQHF. The CDR3 DNA sequence: TGCAGCGCCCGGACAGGGGGTAGCCATCAGCCCCAGCATTTT. This chain connects TRBV29-1 to TRBJ1-5; 10 nucleotides align to TRBD1. CDR3 length equals 14 residues. Germline CDR1 SQVTM, CDR2 ANQGSEA. Full variable domain (remainder filled in from reference TRBV29-1 and TRBJ1-5): SAVISQKPSRDICQRGTSLTIQCQVDSQVTMMFWYRQQPGQSLTLIATANQGSEATYESGFVIDKFPISRPNLTFSTLTVSNMSPEDSSIYLCSARTGGSHQPQHFGDGTRLSIL.

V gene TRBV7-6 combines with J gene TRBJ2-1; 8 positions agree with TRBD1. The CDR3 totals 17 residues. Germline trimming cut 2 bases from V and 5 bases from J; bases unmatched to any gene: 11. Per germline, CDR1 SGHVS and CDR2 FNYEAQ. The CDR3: CASSLRGWDRRDNEQFF. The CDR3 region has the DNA TGTGCCAGCAGCTTAAGAGGTTGGGACAGGAGGGACAATGAGCAGTTCTTC.

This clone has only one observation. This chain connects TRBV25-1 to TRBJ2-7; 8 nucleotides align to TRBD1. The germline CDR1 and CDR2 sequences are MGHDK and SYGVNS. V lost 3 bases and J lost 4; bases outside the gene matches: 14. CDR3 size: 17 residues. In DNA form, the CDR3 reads TGTGCCAGCAGTGAGGGGTCAGGGGGCGCGACGGATTACGAGCAGTACTTC. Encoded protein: CASSEGSGGATDYEQYF.

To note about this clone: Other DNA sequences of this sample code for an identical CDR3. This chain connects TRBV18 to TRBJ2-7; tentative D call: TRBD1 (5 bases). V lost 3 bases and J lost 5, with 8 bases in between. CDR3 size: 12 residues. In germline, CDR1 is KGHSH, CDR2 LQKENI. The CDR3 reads CASSPTGDEQYF. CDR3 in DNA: TGTGCCAGCTCACCTACAGGTGACGAGCAGTACTTC. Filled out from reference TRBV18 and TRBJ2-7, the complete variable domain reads NAGVMQNPRHLVRRRGQEARLRCSPMKGHSHVYWYRQLPEEGLKFMVYLQKENIIDESGMPKERFSAEFPKEGPSILRIQQVVRGDSAAYFCASSPTGDEQYFGPGTRLTVT.

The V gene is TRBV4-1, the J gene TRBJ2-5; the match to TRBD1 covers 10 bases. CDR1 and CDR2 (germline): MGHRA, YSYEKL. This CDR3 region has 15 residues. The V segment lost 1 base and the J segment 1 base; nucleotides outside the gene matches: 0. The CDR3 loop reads CASSQGDRGQETQYF. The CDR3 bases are TGCGCCAGCAGCCAAGGGGACAGGGGCCAAGAGACCCAGTACTTC.

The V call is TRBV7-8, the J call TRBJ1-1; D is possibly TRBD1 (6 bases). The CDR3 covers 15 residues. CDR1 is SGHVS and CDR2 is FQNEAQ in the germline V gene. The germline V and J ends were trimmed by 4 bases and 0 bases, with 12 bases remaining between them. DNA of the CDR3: TGTGCCAGCAGCTCTCGGACAGCCATGAACACTGAAGCTTTCTTT. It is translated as CASSSRTAMNTEAFF.

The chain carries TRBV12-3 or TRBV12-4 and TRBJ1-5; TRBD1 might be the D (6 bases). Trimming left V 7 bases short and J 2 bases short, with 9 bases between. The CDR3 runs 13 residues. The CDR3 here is CASIRQGNQPQHF. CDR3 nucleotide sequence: TGTGCCAGCATTCGACAGGGCAATCAGCCCCAGCATTTT.

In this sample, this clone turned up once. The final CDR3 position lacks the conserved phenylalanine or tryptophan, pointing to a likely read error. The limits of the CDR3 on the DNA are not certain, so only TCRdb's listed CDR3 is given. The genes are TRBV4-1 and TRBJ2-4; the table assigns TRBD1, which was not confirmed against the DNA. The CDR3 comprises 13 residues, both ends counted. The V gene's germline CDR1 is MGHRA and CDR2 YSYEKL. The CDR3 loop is CASSQTTGGPRLI.

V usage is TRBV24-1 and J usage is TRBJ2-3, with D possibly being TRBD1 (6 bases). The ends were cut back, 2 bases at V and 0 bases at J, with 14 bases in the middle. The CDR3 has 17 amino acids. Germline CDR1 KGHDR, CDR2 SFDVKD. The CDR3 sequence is CATSDWQGTPSTDTQYF. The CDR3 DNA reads TGTGCCACCAGTGATTGGCAGGGGACCCCTAGCACAGATACGCAGTATTTT.

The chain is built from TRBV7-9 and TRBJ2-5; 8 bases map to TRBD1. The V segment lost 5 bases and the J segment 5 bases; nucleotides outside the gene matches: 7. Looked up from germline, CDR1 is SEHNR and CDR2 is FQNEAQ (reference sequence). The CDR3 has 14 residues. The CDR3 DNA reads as TGTGCCAGCAGCCTTACAGGGGGGTGGGAGACCCAGTACTTC. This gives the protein CASSLTGGWETQYF.

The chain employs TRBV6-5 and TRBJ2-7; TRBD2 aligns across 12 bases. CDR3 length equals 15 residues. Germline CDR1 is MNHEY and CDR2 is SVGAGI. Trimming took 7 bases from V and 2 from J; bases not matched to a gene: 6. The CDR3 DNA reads TGTGCCAGCACGTCGGGACTAGCGGGTACCTACGAGCAGTACTTC. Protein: CASTSGLAGTYEQYF.

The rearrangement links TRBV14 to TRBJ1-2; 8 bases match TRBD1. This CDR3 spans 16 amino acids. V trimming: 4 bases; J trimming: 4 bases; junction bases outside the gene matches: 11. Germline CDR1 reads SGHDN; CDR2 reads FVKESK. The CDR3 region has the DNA TGTGCCAGCAGCCCGGAACCGACAGGGGTCGTCTATGGCTACACCTTC. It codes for CASSPEPTGVVYGYTF.